These T cell receptor beta chains were read from a single sample in a study of blood T cell repertoires in COVID-19. Sequenced by immunoSEQ multiplex PCR; TCRdb stores in-frame clones only, minus some. The profile covers approximately 350,000 clones, with 80% to 90% appearing a single time and under 3% taken by the ten largest. Material: peripheral blood. Every receptor here comes from a man younger than 40 with active or convalescent COVID-19. CDR3s include the opening cysteine and the closing phenylalanine or tryptophan. The order of the fields is J gene, D gene, V gene, CDR3 length, clone size, CDR3 DNA, CDR3 protein. D genes are given only for firm matches. Not all rows give a size; the values are once, few, many and, for expanded clones, a class.

TRBJ1-1	-	TRBV29-1	14	-	TGCAGCGTTGGTAACACCGGGGGGAACACTGAAGCTTTCTTT	CSVGNTGGNTEAFF
TRBJ1-5	-	TRBV27	15	-	TGTGCCAGCAGACCCCTCTGGAGGGGCGGTCAGCCCCAGCATTTT	CASRPLWRGGQPQHF
TRBJ1-2	-	TRBV21-1	16	-	TGTGCCAGCAGCAAAGAGTGGGGGAGGTGTAACTATGGCTACACCTTC	CASSKEWGRCNYGYTF
TRBJ1-5	-	TRBV7-8	13	-	TGTGCCAGCAGCTTCCAGGGGCTTCAGCCCCAGCATTTT	CASSFQGLQPQHF
TRBJ2-4	TRBD2	TRBV11-2	17	-	TGTGCCAGCAGCTCGTTCCGGGGGGTCCTAGCCAAAAACATTCAGTACTTC	CASSSFRGVLAKNIQYF
TRBJ2-1	TRBD2	TRBV6-2/TRBV6-3	14	-	TGTGCCAGCAGCTGGGGGGGAGAGGCAAATGAGCAGTTCTTC	CASSWGGEANEQFF
TRBJ2-7	-	TRBV28	16	few	TGTGCCAGCAGCACCGACCGTCCGAGGTCCACCTACGAGCAGTACTTC	CASSTDRPRSTYEQYF
TRBJ2-7	-	TRBV4-1	15	-	TGCGCCAGCAGCCAAGATGAAGGACAGACCTACGAGCAGTACTTC	CASSQDEGQTYEQYF
TRBJ2-7	-	TRBV4-3	15	-	TGCGCCAGCAGCCAAGGTGCGGGGCTTAGGTACGAGCAGTACTTC	CASSQGAGLRYEQYF
TRBJ1-6	-	TRBV6-5	12	-	TGTGCCAGCAGGCGACTGGATTCACCCCTCCACTTT	CASRRLDSPLHF
TRBJ2-1	-	TRBV7-8	15	few	TGTGCCAGCAGCTTAAGTTGGCAGGGCTACAATGAGCAGTTCTTC	CASSLSWQGYNEQFF
TRBJ1-2	TRBD1	TRBV7-2	15	-	TGTGCCAGCAGCAGTGGGACAGTTCCTTGGGGGGGCTACACCTTC	CASSSGTVPWGGYTF
TRBJ2-3	-	TRBV9	17	-	TGTGCCAGCAGCCTCGGCCGGACTGCCTCTAGCACAGATACGCAGTATTTT	CASSLGRTASSTDTQYF
TRBJ2-2	TRBD1	TRBV19	15	-	TGTGCCAGTAGTGAGGGGACAGCTACGGGCGGGGAGCTGTTTTTT	CASSEGTATGGELFF
TRBJ2-5	TRBD1	TRBV6-5	14	once	TGTGCCAGCAGCCGTGGGACAGGGCAAGAGACCCAGTACTTC	CASSRGTGQETQYF
TRBJ2-2	TRBD1	TRBV7-2	14	-	TGTGCCAGCAGCTCAGGGACAGGGGAGGGGGAGCTGTTTTTT	CASSSGTGEGELFF
TRBJ2-5	-	TRBV11-2	15	-	TGTGCCAGCAGCTTAGATCCCCGGGTGGAAGAGACCCAGTACTTC	CASSLDPRVEETQYF
TRBJ1-1	TRBD1	TRBV19	14	-	TGTGCCAGTAGTTCCTTACAGGGGGAGAAGAAAGCTTTCTTT	CASSSLQGEKKAFF
TRBJ2-3	TRBD1	TRBV28	14	-	TGTGCCAGCAGTTGGGGACAGGGGTGGAATACGCAGTATTTT	CASSWGQGWNTQYF
TRBJ1-4	-	TRBV7-2	12	-	TGTGCCAGCAGCCCCATTTCGGGGAAACTGTTTTTT	CASSPISGKLFF
TRBJ2-2	-	TRBV7-8	13	few	TGTGCCAGCAGCTTAGCGCGGGCCGGGGAGCTGTTTTTT	CASSLARAGELFF
TRBJ2-3	TRBD1	TRBV2	15	few	TGTGCCAGCGCCTTACAGGGGGCTGTTACAGATACGCAGTATTTT	CASALQGAVTDTQYF
TRBJ2-2	TRBD2	TRBV9	17	-	TGTGCCAGCAGCCCCCGGGGGGCGGGAGGGAACACCGGGGAGCTGTTTTTT	CASSPRGAGGNTGELFF
TRBJ2-1	TRBD2	TRBV11-3	16	-	TGTGCCAGCAGCTTAGCCGGCGGGGGGATCTACAATGAGCAGTTCTTC	CASSLAGGGIYNEQFF
TRBJ2-2	TRBD2	TRBV7-6	15	-	TGTGCCAGCAACCGGGGGGGCCGCGACACCGGGGAGCTGTTTTTT	CASNRGGRDTGELFF
TRBJ1-5	-	TRBV4-1	13	-	TGCGCCAGCAGCCAAGCGACAGTGGGACCCCAGCATTTT	CASSQATVGPQHF
TRBJ1-1	TRBD1	TRBV15	13	-	TGTGCCACCCAGGCAGGGGGCAACACTGAAGCTTTCTTT	CATQAGGNTEAFF
TRBJ2-7	TRBD1	TRBV27	17	-	TGTGCCAGCAGTTTAGGAATAGGGGAGGACAGGGACTACGAGCAGTACTTC	CASSLGIGEDRDYEQYF
TRBJ2-7	TRBD1	TRBV11-2	14	-	TGTGCCAGCAGCCCCGGGACAGGGATGGCCGAGCAGTACTTC	CASSPGTGMAEQYF
TRBJ2-7	-	TRBV6-2/TRBV6-3	12	-	TGTGCCAGCAGTTACGAGCTCTACGAGCAGTACTTC	CASSYELYEQYF
TRBJ1-6	-	TRBV30	13	-	TGTGCCTGGAACCTACAGGGTGGTTCACCCCTCCACTTT	CAWNLQGGSPLHF
TRBJ2-7	-	TRBV6-6	16	-	TGTGCCACCTCGAATGTGGGGAGCTTCGGGTCCTACGAGCAGTACTTC	CATSNVGSFGSYEQYF
TRBJ2-2	TRBD1	TRBV19	15	once	TGTGCCAGTAAGGGGGCGCCAGGGGACACCGGGGAGCTGTTTTTT	CASKGAPGDTGELFF
TRBJ1-2	-	TRBV20-1	14	-	TGCAGTGCTAGTGGGAGCCGGTACCTCTATGGCTACACCTTC	CSASGSRYLYGYTF
TRBJ2-7	-	TRBV28	12	-	TGTGCCAGCAGTCCACTAGCCTACGAGCAGTACTTC	CASSPLAYEQYF
TRBJ1-5	-	TRBV4-1	17	-	TGCGCCAGCAGCCAAGGGGAGGGGACAACGAGCAATCAGCCCCAGCATTTT	CASSQGEGTTSNQPQHF
TRBJ1-6	-	TRBV11-2	16	-	TGTGCCAGCAGCTCCTCGTCGGGGGGGTATAATTCACCCCTCCACTTT	CASSSSSGGYNSPLHF
TRBJ2-7	TRBD2	TRBV28	15	many	TGTGCCAGCAGTGCCCCTAGCGGGAGGGAAAGGGAGCAGTACTTC	CASSAPSGREREQYF
TRBJ2-1	-	TRBV27	14	-	TGTGCCAGCAGTCCCCGGGACTCTCACAATGAGCAGTTCTTC	CASSPRDSHNEQFF
TRBJ2-3	-	TRBV27	13	-	TGTGCCAGCAGTGACGGGGAAGCAGATACGCAGTATTTT	CASSDGEADTQYF